This entry lists 19 T cell receptor beta chains sequenced from one sample in a study of response to subunit inactivated influenza vaccine. TCRdb fed the RT-PCR reads into MiXCR, producing one record per CDR3 protein. The sample consists of some 550,000 distinct CDR3 sequences, under 30% of them appearing once. This sample also appeared in a second study, on T cells expressing NK-cell markers. That paper notes: What made the TCR beta cDNA was 5'RACE template switching with UMIs.

Sequencing used CD4+ T cells sorted from PBMCs, obtained about 12 days after vaccination. The receptors derive from a man aged 45-65 years who received an inactivated influenza vaccine.

This clonotype was detected ten times or more. J is TRBJ2-7 and V is TRBV5-1, with D uncertain. The CDR3 totals 13 residues. Germline lookup yields CDR1 SGHRS and CDR2 YFSETQ. Trimming shortened V by 0 bases and J by 2 bases, and 6 bases separated the two germline ends. The CDR3 reads CASSLGYAYEQYF. The CDR3 coding sequence is TGCGCCAGCAGCTTGGGATATGCCTACGAGCAGTACTTC.

This clonotype was picked up a small number of times. The rearrangement joins TRBV30 to TRBJ2-3; D not certain. The CDR3 runs 13 residues. Germline assignment: CDR1 GTSNPN and CDR2 SVGIG (reference sequence). The V gene lost 4 bases and the J gene lost 1 base, with 9 bases spanning the gap. The CDR3 loop reads CAWNLKGTDTQYF. The CDR3 region has the DNA TGTGCCTGGAACCTTAAGGGCACAGATACGCAGTATTTT.

This clonotype was found a few times. At one of its ends the junction is not consistent with the germline gene, which may arise from a read error. This chain uses TRBV29-1 with TRBJ1-2, with D unclear. The CDR3 is made up of 9 amino acids. The germline V gene has CDR1 SQVTM and CDR2 ANQGSEA. DNA for the CDR3: TGCAGCGTCGACAACGGCTCCACCTTC. Translation: CSVDNGSTF. Full variable domain (rest looked up from reference TRBV29-1 and TRBJ1-2): SAVISQKPSRDICQRGTSLTIQCQVDSQVTMMFWYRQQPGQSLTLIATANQGSEATYESGFVIDKFPISRPNLTFSTLTVSNMSPEDSSIYLCSVDNGSTFGSGTRLTVV.

With respect to this clonotype: A much larger clonotype is one base distant, so this may be a read error. The V call is TRBV6-2 or TRBV6-3, the J call TRBJ2-1; 9 bases agree with TRBD2. Germline V gives CDR1 MNHEY, CDR2 SVGEGT. The CDR3 totals 15 residues. This chain's CDR3 is CASSRSGGSYNDQFF. DNA of the CDR3: TGTGCCAGCAGCCGCAGCGGGGGGAGTTACAATGATCAGTTCTTC.

V usage is TRBV9 and J usage is TRBJ2-2, with a possible D match to TRBD1 (7 bases). V lost 3 bases, J lost 4 bases, and 19 bases lay in between. This CDR3 contains 17 residues. CDR1 and CDR2 (germline): SGDLS, YYNGEE. The CDR3 nucleotides read TGTGCCAGCAGCGCCTTGGGCGGGACAGTGCCCACCGGGGAGCTGTTTTTT. This translates into CASSALGGTVPTGELFF.

This clonotype has only a few counts. V usage is TRBV6-6 and J usage is TRBJ2-5; no firm D call. V was shortened by 8 bases and J by 4 bases, with 8 bases between the two germline ends. The CDR3 sequence is 11 residues long. From germline, CDR1 is MNHNY and CDR2 SVGAGI (reference sequence). CDR3 nucleotides: TGTGCCAGCGGAGTCCGAGAGACCCAGTACTTC. It specifies CASGVRETQYF.

The rearrangement joins TRBV20-1 to TRBJ2-4; 11 bases fit TRBD1. The CDR3 is 14 amino acids. Looked up from germline, CDR1 is DFQATT and CDR2 is SNEGSKA (reference sequence). V lost 5 bases and J lost 9; bases outside the gene matches: 9. CDR3 amino acids: CSALGGQGGFIQYF. The CDR3, as DNA: TGCAGTGCTCTTGGGGGACAGGGGGGGTTCATTCAGTACTTC.

The chain is built from TRBV12-3 or TRBV12-4 and TRBJ2-3; 9 bases are a match to TRBD2. V shed 5 bases and J 4 bases; nucleotides not matched to a gene: 13. The CDR3 length is 17 residues. CDR3 nucleotides: TGTGCCAGCAGTCCCTCCCGCGGGGGGGCGGGTGCAGATACGCAGTATTTT. Protein: CASSPSRGGAGADTQYF.

V gene TRBV20-1 combines with J gene TRBJ2-7, with TRBD2 as a possible D gene (6 bases). With 3 bases removed from V and 6 bases from J, the gap between germline ends came to 12 bases. CDR1 is DFQATT, CDR2 SNEGSKA, per germline (reference sequence). This CDR3 comprises 12 residues. The CDR3 coding sequence is TGCAGTGCTAGGGCTGGACTATCCGAGCAGTACTTC. Amino acid sequence: CSARAGLSEQYF.

This sequence joins TRBV7-2 and TRBJ2-2, with D unclear. This CDR3 has 17 amino acids. CDR1 is SGHTA and CDR2 is FQGNSA in the germline V gene. The V gene lost 1 base and the J gene lost 4 bases, with 16 bases spanning the gap. The CDR3, as DNA: TGTGCCAGCAGCTTAGGGTCGTCTAGTCTTCGCACCGGGGAGCTGTTTTTT. It specifies CASSLGSSSLRTGELFF. Supplemented by reference TRBV7-2 and TRBJ2-2, the full variable domain reads GAGVSQSPSNKVTEKGKDVELRCDPISGHTALYWYRQSLGQGLEFLIYFQGNSAPDKSGLPSDRFSAERTGGSVSTLTIQRTQQEDSAVYLCASSLGSSSLRTGELFFGEGSRLTVL.

This clonotype was seen only a few times. The chain uses TRBV2 and TRBJ2-7, with unresolved D. Trimming shortened V by 7 bases and J by 5 bases, and 9 bases separated the two germline ends. In germline, CDR1 is SNHLY, CDR2 FYNNEI. The length of the CDR3 is 11 residues. CDR3 in amino acids: CASNSRDEQYF. The CDR3 DNA reads TGTGCCAGCAATTCTAGGGACGAGCAGTACTTC. Combining the CDR3 with reference TRBV2 and TRBJ2-7 gives the whole variable domain EPEVTQTPSHQVTQMGQEVILRCVPISNHLYFYWYRQILGQKVEFLVSFYNNEISEKSEIFDDQFSVERPDGSNFTLKIRSTKLEDSAMYFCASNSRDEQYFGPGTRLTVT.

The table lists this clonotype with a few counts. The chain has TRBV4-3 and TRBJ2-7; the D gene is possibly TRBD1 (6 bases). This CDR3 region has 12 residues. Germline CDR1 reads LGHNA; CDR2 reads YSLEER. Trimming took 5 bases from V and 5 from J, leaving 10 bases between them. CDR3: CASSARGDEQYF. The CDR3 DNA follows: TGCGCCAGCAGCGCCAGGGGCGACGAGCAGTACTTC.

There are a few counts of this clonotype. V is TRBV4-2 and J is TRBJ1-1; 9 nucleotides line up with TRBD1. The CDR3 has 15 residues. The trim removed 2 bases at V and 3 bases at J, leaving 4 bases unmatched. CDR1 and CDR2 from the germline V gene are LGHNA and YNFKEQ. CDR3 loop: CASSQPDRGYTEAFF. The DNA of the CDR3 is TGTGCCAGCAGCCAACCGGACAGGGGATACACTGAAGCTTTCTTT.

This chain joins TRBV4-2 and TRBJ2-5; D remains unclear. Germline loops: CDR1 LGHNA, CDR2 YNFKEQ. This CDR3 comprises 18 residues. V was pared by 0 bases and J by 2 bases, with 19 bases between. CDR3 DNA: TGTGCCAGCAGCCAAGATCTTAGGGCCCCCTTGCGGCAAGAGACCCAGTACTTC. Encoded protein: CASSQDLRAPLRQETQYF.

This clonotype was seen a handful of times. The chain couples TRBV6-1 to TRBJ2-7; 8 nucleotides match TRBD2. The CDR3 is made up of 14 amino acids. Losses at the gene ends were 7 bases for V and 0 bases for J; bases not matched to a gene: 5. Germline V CDR1 and CDR2: MNHNS, SASEGT. CDR3 residues: CASNSGGYSYEQYF. In DNA form, the CDR3 reads TGTGCCAGCAACAGCGGGGGTTACTCCTACGAGCAGTACTTC.

V usage is TRBV11-2 and J usage is TRBJ2-7, with 10 bases fitting TRBD2. V lost 9 bases and J lost 4; bases outside the gene matches: 12. The CDR3 loop spans 15 amino acids. Germline V CDR1 and CDR2: SGHAT, FQNNGV. The CDR3 loop is CASLAPSGRAYEQYF. The CDR3 region has the DNA TGTGCCAGTTTGGCCCCTAGCGGGAGAGCGTACGAGCAGTACTTC.

This clonotype was seen many times. V gene TRBV12-3 or TRBV12-4 combines with J gene TRBJ2-1; D unresolved. The V and J ends lost 1 base and 0 bases respectively, with 7 bases between them. This CDR3 has 15 residues. The CDR3 loop reads CASSLGVSSYNEQFF. Here the CDR3 DNA reads TGTGCCAGCAGTTTAGGCGTTAGCTCCTACAATGAGCAGTTCTTC.

This clonotype turned up a few times. The J gene is TRBJ2-6, the V gene TRBV5-1; D gene ambiguous. This CDR3 spans 18 amino acids. CDR1 SGHRS and CDR2 YFSETQ come from the germline V gene. The ends were cut back, 0 bases at V and 0 bases at J, with 13 bases in the middle. CDR3 DNA sequence: TGCGCCAGCAGCTTGGCCAGCCCTTCTATCTCTGGGGCCAACGTCCTGACTTTC. Protein product: CASSLASPSISGANVLTF.

The chain's CDR3 is CASSDTENTGELFF. In nucleotides, the CDR3 is TGTGCCAGCAGCGATACAGAGAACACCGGGGAGCTGTTTTTT. V gene TRBV7-6 combines with J gene TRBJ2-2; no reliable D call. V lost 5 bases to trimming and J lost 1 base, with 8 bases between them. The V gene's germline CDR1 is SGHVS and CDR2 FNYEAQ. The CDR3 covers 14 residues.